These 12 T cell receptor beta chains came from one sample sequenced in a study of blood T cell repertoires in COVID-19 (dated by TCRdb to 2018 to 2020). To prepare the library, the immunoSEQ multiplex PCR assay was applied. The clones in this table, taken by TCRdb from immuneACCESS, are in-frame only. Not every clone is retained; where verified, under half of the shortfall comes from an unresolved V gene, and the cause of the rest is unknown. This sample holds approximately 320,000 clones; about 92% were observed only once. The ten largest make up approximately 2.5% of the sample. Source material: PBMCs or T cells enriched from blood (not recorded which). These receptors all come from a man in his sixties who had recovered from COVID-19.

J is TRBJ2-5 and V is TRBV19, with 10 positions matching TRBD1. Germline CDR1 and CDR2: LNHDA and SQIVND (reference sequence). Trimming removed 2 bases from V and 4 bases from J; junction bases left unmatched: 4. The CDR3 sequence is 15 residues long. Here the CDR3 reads CASSIRDRGGETQYF. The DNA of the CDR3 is TGTGCCAGTAGTATAAGGGACAGGGGTGGAGAGACCCAGTACTTC. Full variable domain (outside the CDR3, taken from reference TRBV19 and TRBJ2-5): DGGITQSPKYLFRKEGQNVTLSCEQNLNHDAMYWYRQDPGQGLRLIYYSQIVNDFQKGDIAEGYSVSREKKESFPLTVTSAQKNPTAFYLCASSIRDRGGETQYFGPGTRLLVL.

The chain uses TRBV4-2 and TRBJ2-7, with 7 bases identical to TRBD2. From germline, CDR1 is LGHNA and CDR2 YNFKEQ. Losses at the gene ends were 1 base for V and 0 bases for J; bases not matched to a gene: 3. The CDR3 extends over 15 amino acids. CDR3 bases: TGTGCCAGCAGCCAAGGCGGGGGACTCTCCTACGAGCAGTACTTC. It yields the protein CASSQGGGLSYEQYF.

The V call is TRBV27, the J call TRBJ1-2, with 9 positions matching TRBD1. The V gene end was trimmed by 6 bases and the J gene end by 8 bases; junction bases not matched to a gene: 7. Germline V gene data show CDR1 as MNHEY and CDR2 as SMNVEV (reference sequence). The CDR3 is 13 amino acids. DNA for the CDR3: TGTGCCAGCAGATTGACAGGGGGTGGGGGCTACACCTTC. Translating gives CASRLTGGGGYTF.

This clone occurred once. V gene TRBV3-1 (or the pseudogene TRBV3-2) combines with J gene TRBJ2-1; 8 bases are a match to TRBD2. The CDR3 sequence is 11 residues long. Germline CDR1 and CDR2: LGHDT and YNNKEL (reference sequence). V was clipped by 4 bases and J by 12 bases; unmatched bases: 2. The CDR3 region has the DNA TGTGCCAGCAGCCTAGCGGGGACGCAGTTCTTC. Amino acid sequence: CASSLAGTQFF.

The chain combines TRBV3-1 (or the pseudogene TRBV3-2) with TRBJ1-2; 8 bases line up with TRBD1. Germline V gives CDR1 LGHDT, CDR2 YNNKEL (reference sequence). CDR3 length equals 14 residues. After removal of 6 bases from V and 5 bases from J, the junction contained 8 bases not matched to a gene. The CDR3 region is CASSPTGGGYGYTF. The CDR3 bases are TGTGCCAGCAGTCCCACAGGGGGAGGGTATGGCTACACCTTC.

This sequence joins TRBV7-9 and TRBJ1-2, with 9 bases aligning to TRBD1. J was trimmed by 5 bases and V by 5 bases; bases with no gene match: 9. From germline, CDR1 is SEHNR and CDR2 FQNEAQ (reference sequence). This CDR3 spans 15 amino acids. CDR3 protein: CASSPSGQGLYGYTF. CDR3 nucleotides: TGTGCCAGCAGCCCCTCGGGACAGGGTTTGTATGGCTACACCTTC.

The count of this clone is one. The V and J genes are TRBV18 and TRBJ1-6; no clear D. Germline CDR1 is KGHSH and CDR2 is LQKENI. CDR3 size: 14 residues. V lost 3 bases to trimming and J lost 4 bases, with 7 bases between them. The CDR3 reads CASSPTMYNSPLHF. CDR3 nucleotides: TGTGCCAGCTCACCGACAATGTATAATTCACCCCTCCACTTT.

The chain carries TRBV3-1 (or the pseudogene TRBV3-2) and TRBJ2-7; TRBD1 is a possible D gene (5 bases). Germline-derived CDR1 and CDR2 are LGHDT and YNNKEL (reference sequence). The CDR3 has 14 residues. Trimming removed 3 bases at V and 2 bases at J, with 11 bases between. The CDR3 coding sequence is TGTGCCAGCAGCCACAACCAGGGTCCCTACGAGCAGTACTTC. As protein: CASSHNQGPYEQYF.

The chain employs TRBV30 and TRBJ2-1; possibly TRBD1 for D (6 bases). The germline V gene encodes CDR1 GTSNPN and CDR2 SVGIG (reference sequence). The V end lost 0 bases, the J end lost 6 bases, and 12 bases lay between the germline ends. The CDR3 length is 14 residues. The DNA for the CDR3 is TGTGCCTGGAGTGTATCAGGGGTGGTCAATGAGCAGTTCTTC. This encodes CAWSVSGVVNEQFF.

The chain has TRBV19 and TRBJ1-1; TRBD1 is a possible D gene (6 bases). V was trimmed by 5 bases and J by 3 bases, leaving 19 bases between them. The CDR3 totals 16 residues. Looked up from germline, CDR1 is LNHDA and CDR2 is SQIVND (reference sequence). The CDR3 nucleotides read TGTGCCAGTAGTGGACAGCTCTATTCGATATACACTGAAGCTTTCTTT. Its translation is CASSGQLYSIYTEAFF.

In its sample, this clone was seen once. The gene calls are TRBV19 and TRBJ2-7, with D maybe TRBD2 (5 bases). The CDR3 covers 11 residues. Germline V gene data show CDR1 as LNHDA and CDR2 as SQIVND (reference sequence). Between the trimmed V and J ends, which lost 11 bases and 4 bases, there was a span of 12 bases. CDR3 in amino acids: CASGWGYEQYF. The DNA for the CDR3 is TGTGCCTCGGGGTGGGGATACGAGCAGTACTTC.

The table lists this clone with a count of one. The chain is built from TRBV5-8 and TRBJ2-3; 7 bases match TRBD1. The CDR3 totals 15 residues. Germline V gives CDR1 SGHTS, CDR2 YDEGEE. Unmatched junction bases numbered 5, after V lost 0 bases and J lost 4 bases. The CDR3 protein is CASSLGQGTADTQYF. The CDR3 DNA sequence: TGTGCCAGCAGCTTGGGACAGGGAACAGCAGATACGCAGTATTTT.